The 29 T cell receptor beta chains below were found in one sample sequenced in a study of identical twins. TCRdb recomputed calls from the 5' RACE reads with MiXCR, one row per CDR3 protein. The data contain more than 600,000 distinct CDR3 sequences, around a sixth of them singletons. The same sample was also studied in work on T cells expressing NK-cell markers.

Sequenced material: PBMCs. The origin of the receptors is a woman under 30 in good health.

The chain carries TRBV5-1 and TRBJ2-1, with TRBD1 matching 9 bases. CDR1 and CDR2 from the germline V gene are SGHRS and YFSETQ. CDR3 length: 17 amino acids. V lost 4 bases to trimming and J lost 2 bases; unmatched junction nucleotides: 10. The CDR3 here is CASSLTGGQGPYNEQFF. In DNA form, the CDR3 reads TGCGCCAGCAGCCTCACCGGGGGACAGGGACCCTACAATGAGCAGTTCTTC.

This clonotype has a handful of counts. CDR3 DNA: TGTGCCAGCAGCAAAGTCAGGGGGGGCAACTATGGCTACACCTTC. Translated: CASSKVRGGNYGYTF. This rearrangement joins TRBV21-1 to TRBJ1-2; no DNA check was done on the table's D call, TRBD1. TRBV21-1 is given as a pseudogene. CDR3 length: 15 amino acids.

The chain has TRBV20-1 and TRBJ2-5; possible D gene TRBD1, 6 bases. Per germline, CDR1 DFQATT and CDR2 SNEGSKA (reference sequence). The CDR3 consists of 14 residues. V shed 8 bases and J shed 5 bases, with 21 bases lying between them. CDR3 sequence: CSPNGGPGQETQYF. Written as DNA, the CDR3 is TGCAGTCCCAATGGGGGCCCCGGCCAGGAGACCCAGTACTTC.

This chain joins TRBV20-1 and TRBJ2-5; tentatively, D is TRBD1 (5 bases). Germline V gene data show CDR1 as DFQATT and CDR2 as SNEGSKA (reference sequence). V was pared by 6 bases and J by 5 bases, with 13 bases between. The CDR3 contains 12 residues. CDR3 sequence reads: CSAGVLSETQYF. The CDR3 region has the DNA TGCAGTGCAGGGGTTTTGTCGGAGACCCAGTACTTC.

This clonotype appeared a few times. This chain links TRBV5-1 with TRBJ2-7, with 11 bases identical to TRBD2. V gave up 4 bases and J gave up 5 bases; unmatched junction bases: 11. There are 16 residues in the CDR3. Germline-derived CDR1 and CDR2 are SGHRS and YFSETQ. CDR3 DNA sequence: TGCGCCAGCAGCCGCGTGAATAGCGGGAGGGCCCACGAGCAGTACTTC. This translates into CASSRVNSGRAHEQYF.

This clonotype was detected only a few times. The chain employs TRBV5-6 and TRBJ2-1; no reliable D call. The CDR3 runs to 13 residues. Germline-derived CDR1 and CDR2 are SGHDT and YYEEEE. With 0 bases removed from V and 10 bases from J, the gap between germline ends came to 11 bases. The CDR3 region is CASSLAAQEEQFF. The CDR3 DNA sequence: TGTGCCAGCAGCTTGGCCGCCCAGGAGGAGCAGTTCTTC.

The chain recombines TRBV29-1 with TRBJ2-1; D is possibly TRBD1 or TRBD2 (5 bases each). The CDR3 runs 14 residues. Deletions cut 4 bases from V and 8 bases from J, with 18 bases between. The germline V gene has CDR1 SQVTM and CDR2 ANQGSEA. CDR3 residues: CSVGLRDQGDEQFF. DNA for the CDR3: TGCAGCGTTGGCCTCCGGGACCAGGGCGATGAGCAGTTCTTC.

This clonotype came up a few times. The chain couples TRBV5-5 to TRBJ2-3; no reliable D call. The V end was cut by 5 bases, the J end by 6 bases, with 13 bases between. The length of the CDR3 is 13 residues. Germline CDR1 reads SGHKS; CDR2 reads YYEKEE (reference sequence). This CDR3 is CASSLNFGDTQYF. The CDR3 DNA reads TGTGCCAGCAGTCTAAACTTTGGTGATACGCAGTATTTT.

This clonotype was counted only a few times. The V gene is TRBV20-1, the J gene TRBJ2-7; 9 nucleotides line up with TRBD1. Germline trimming cut 6 bases from V and 0 bases from J; bases unmatched to any gene: 3. CDR1 is DFQATT, CDR2 SNEGSKA, per germline (reference sequence). The CDR3 consists of 13 residues. The CDR3 DNA sequence: TGCAGTGCCGGGACAGGGATCTCCTACGAGCAGTACTTC. It yields the protein CSAGTGISYEQYF.

V gene TRBV20-1 combines with J gene TRBJ2-1; tentative D call: TRBD2 (6 bases). Germline V gene sequence: CDR1 DFQATT, CDR2 SNEGSKA (reference sequence). CDR3 length: 16 amino acids. V was clipped by 0 bases and J by 6 bases, with 18 bases between them. CDR3 nucleotides: TGCAGTGCTAGAGAACCCACGGGACTTCGGAGCAATGAGCAGTTCTTC. This sequence encodes CSAREPTGLRSNEQFF.

The rearrangement joins TRBV7-9 to TRBJ2-1; 7 nucleotides agree with TRBD1. CDR1 and CDR2 (germline): SEHNR, FQNEAQ (reference sequence). The CDR3 is 15 amino acids. The J segment lost 8 bases and the V segment lost 3 bases, leaving 10 bases of the junction unmatched. The CDR3 region has the DNA TGTGCCAGCAGCTTCCCCCTAAGCACAGGGGATGAGCAGTTCTTC. It translates to CASSFPLSTGDEQFF.

This clonotype was observed a few times. The chain employs TRBV7-9 and TRBJ2-1, with 7 bases identical to TRBD2. The CDR3 has 16 amino acids. With V trimmed by 5 bases and J by 9 bases, 16 bases remained unmatched. The germline CDR1 and CDR2 sequences are SEHNR and FQNEAQ (reference sequence). CDR3 in amino acids: CASSRVGGGSIAEQFF. The CDR3 bases are TGTGCCAGCAGCCGCGTGGGCGGGGGATCCATCGCTGAGCAGTTCTTC.

The chain carries TRBV5-1 and TRBJ1-2, with no clear D. The CDR3 runs 14 residues. Looked up from germline, CDR1 is SGHRS and CDR2 is YFSETQ. V lost 2 bases to trimming and J lost 4 bases, with 12 bases between them. This chain's CDR3 is CASSLPLDGYGYTF. For the CDR3, the DNA is TGCGCCAGCAGCTTACCCCTGGACGGCTATGGCTACACCTTC.

The V gene is TRBV21-1, the J gene TRBJ2-2. TRBV21-1 is a pseudogene segment. The CDR3 totals 14 residues. In DNA form, the CDR3 reads TGTGCCAGCCCCCGGGACTCCAACACCGGGGAGCTGTTTTTT. Its protein is CASPRDSNTGELFF.

Of note for this clonotype: Lacking the conserved final phenylalanine or tryptophan, this CDR3 likely reflects a read error. The limits of the CDR3 on the DNA are not certain, so only TCRdb's listed CDR3 is given. CDR3: CASSVAWAG. The chain recombines TRBV9 with TRBJ2-1; the D segment call TRBD1 is taken from the table without a DNA check. The germline V gene has CDR1 SGDLS and CDR2 YYNGEE. The CDR3 spans 9 amino acids, including both terminal residues.

The rearrangement joins TRBV7-9 to TRBJ2-1; D gene unclear. CDR1 SEHNR and CDR2 FQNEAQ come from the germline V gene (reference sequence). CDR3 length: 15 residues. V was clipped by 5 bases and J by 8 bases, with 19 bases between them. CDR3 region: CASSPRGVRSYEQFF. The CDR3 nucleotides read TGTGCCAGCAGCCCTCGAGGAGTAAGGTCATATGAGCAGTTCTTC.

This clonotype was seen a handful of times. The genes are TRBV13 and TRBJ1-3, with a weak D call TRBD1 (5 bases). This CDR3 comprises 15 residues. Trimming shortened V by 3 bases and J by 1 base, and 10 bases separated the two germline ends. CDR1 is PRHDT and CDR2 is FYEKMQ in the germline V gene (reference sequence). CDR3 nucleotide sequence: TGTGCCAGCAGCTTCGGGGACGGTTCTGGAAACACCATATATTTT. It yields the protein CASSFGDGSGNTIYF.

The rearrangement links TRBV7-3 to TRBJ2-3; 8 bases fit TRBD2. CDR3 length: 16 amino acids. With V trimmed by 4 bases and J by 3 bases, 9 bases remained unmatched. Germline V gene sequence: CDR1 SGHTA, CDR2 FQGTGA. This CDR3 is CASSSTGGARTDTQYF. Here the CDR3 DNA reads TGTGCCAGCAGCTCCACCGGGGGGGCGCGTACAGATACGCAGTATTTT.

This chain uses TRBV12-3 or TRBV12-4 with TRBJ2-5; D remains ambiguous. Deletions cut 5 bases from V and 6 bases from J, with 16 bases between. The CDR3 consists of 14 residues. CDR3 loop: CASSRTGQGKTQYF. The CDR3, as DNA: TGTGCCAGCAGTCGGACCGGCCAAGGGAAGACCCAGTACTTC.

The chain uses TRBV27 and TRBJ2-7, with 8 bases aligning to TRBD1. J gave up 5 bases and V 5 bases, and 14 bases lay outside the gene matches. The CDR3 is 16 residues long. CDR1 and CDR2 (germline): MNHEY, SMNVEV (reference sequence). The CDR3 nucleotides are TGTGCCAGCAGTAAAGTCGTAGGACAGGGAGGAGACGAGCAGTACTTC. It is translated as CASSKVVGQGGDEQYF.

This clonotype was recorded once. The genes are TRBV5-6 and TRBJ2-7; 8 bases line up with TRBD2. Germline values: CDR1 SGHDT, CDR2 YYEEEE. This CDR3 comprises 12 residues. J was trimmed by 6 bases and V by 6 bases; bases with no gene match: 5. CDR3 protein: CASNFTSGEQYF. The CDR3, as DNA: TGTGCCAGCAACTTCACTAGCGGCGAGCAGTACTTC.

This clonotype was seen more than once but under ten times. V gene TRBV20-1 combines with J gene TRBJ2-1; 8 bases line up with TRBD2. Per the germline V gene, CDR1 is DFQATT and CDR2 is SNEGSKA (reference sequence). The trim removed 0 bases at V and 2 bases at J, leaving 9 bases unmatched. The CDR3 is made up of 17 amino acids. In nucleotides, the CDR3 is TGCAGTGCTAGAGATGTAAGGGCGGGGGGAGCCTACAATGAGCAGTTCTTC. This encodes CSARDVRAGGAYNEQFF.

This clonotype was counted only a few times. V and J are TRBV20-1 and TRBJ1-4, with 8 bases lining up with TRBD1. Per the germline V gene, CDR1 is DFQATT and CDR2 is SNEGSKA (reference sequence). J was trimmed by 3 bases and V by 4 bases; bases with no gene match: 7. CDR3 length: 15 residues. The DNA of the CDR3 is TGCAGTGCTATCCGGGCGGGACAGGCTAATGAAAAACTGTTTTTT. This codes for CSAIRAGQANEKLFF.

This clonotype came up a few times. This chain joins TRBV20-1 and TRBJ2-2; D is unclear. The germline V gene encodes CDR1 DFQATT and CDR2 SNEGSKA (reference sequence). The CDR3 length is 14 residues. V shed 6 bases and J shed 2 bases, with 13 bases lying between them. CDR3 loop: CSAKVTVNTGELFF. For the CDR3, the DNA is TGCAGTGCGAAGGTCACAGTCAACACCGGGGAGCTGTTTTTT.

This rearrangement joins TRBV5-6 to TRBJ2-2, with TRBD2 identical over 13 bases. The ends lost 5 bases at V and 6 bases at J; junction bases unmatched: 4. The CDR3 spans 15 residues. Germline CDR1 reads SGHDT; CDR2 reads YYEEEE. For the CDR3, the DNA is TGTGCCAGCAGGGGGACTAGCGGGATATCCGGGGAGCTGTTTTTT. Translated, it gives CASRGTSGISGELFF.

This clonotype was seen many times. The gene calls are TRBV5-1 and TRBJ1-2; D gene ambiguous. From germline, CDR1 is SGHRS and CDR2 YFSETQ. This CDR3 has 15 amino acids. Trimming stripped 0 bases from V and 3 bases from J, with 12 bases between. DNA for the CDR3: TGCGCCAGCAGCTTGGAGGCAGGCGAATACTATGGCTACACCTTC. Translation: CASSLEAGEYYGYTF.

The gene calls are TRBV5-1 and TRBJ2-3; 9 nucleotides align to TRBD2. CDR1 is SGHRS and CDR2 is YFSETQ in the germline V gene. The CDR3 loop spans 15 amino acids. Trimming removed 6 bases from V and 0 bases from J; junction bases left unmatched: 5. CDR3 sequence: CASTPSGVSTDTQYF. The CDR3 bases are TGCGCCAGCACCCCTAGCGGGGTCAGCACAGATACGCAGTATTTT.

This clonotype has a handful of counts. The chain recombines TRBV5-1 with TRBJ2-1; D is perhaps TRBD2 (5 bases). Per the germline V gene, CDR1 is SGHRS and CDR2 is YFSETQ. V was shortened by 4 bases and J by 2 bases, with 13 bases between the two germline ends. The CDR3 length is 15 residues. This chain's CDR3 is CASSRTLTTYNEQFF. CDR3 DNA sequence: TGCGCCAGCAGCCGGACTCTAACTACCTACAATGAGCAGTTCTTC.

Ten or more counts support this clonotype. The chain has TRBV6-5 and TRBJ2-1; perhaps TRBD2 as D (6 bases). Between the trimmed V and J ends, which lost 6 bases and 4 bases, there was a span of 13 bases. The length of the CDR3 is 14 residues. The germline V gene has CDR1 MNHEY and CDR2 SVGAGI. CDR3 nucleotide sequence: TGTGCCAGCAGCGCCCGGGACTTATACAATGAGCAGTTCTTC. This codes for CASSARDLYNEQFF.